The rows below give T cell receptor beta chains drawn from one sample of a study of blood T cell repertoires in COVID-19. Profiling relied on immunoSEQ multiplex PCR, and the TCRdb table lists in-frame clones only, not all of them. The sample has approximately 160,000 clones, roughly 84% seen once. The sequenced sample consisted of PBMCs or T cells enriched from blood (not recorded which). The receptors derive from a woman aged 45-65 years who had recovered from COVID-19. The conserved cysteine and the conserved F or W are not part of the CDR3 here. The size of a clone is reported for some rows only, either as once, few or many, or as a class for expanded clones.

V gene	clone size	J gene	CDR3 protein
TRBV7-6	once	TRBJ1-1	ASSSQQGNTEAF
TRBV3-1/TRBV3-2	.	TRBJ2-2	ASSQAGGGSGTGELF
TRBV15	.	TRBJ2-6	ATSRAPVNVLT
TRBV6-2/TRBV6-3	few	TRBJ2-7	ASSYATGTEQY
TRBV18	.	TRBJ1-1	ASSMAARNTEAF
TRBV9	.	TRBJ2-1	ASSLRLAGYNEQF
TRBV11-1	.	TRBJ2-7	ASSPGLAVSYEQY
TRBV7-9	.	TRBJ2-7	ASSEQTSGRGEQY
TRBV18	.	TRBJ2-3	ASSRQGTITQY
TRBV25-1	.	TRBJ1-3	ATERGGGNTIY
TRBV6-2/TRBV6-3	.	TRBJ1-2	ASSYSGDYGYT
TRBV4-2	.	TRBJ1-5	ASSQQSGGDQPQH
TRBV10-3	once	TRBJ2-1	AISDPGRGSYNEQF
TRBV29-1	.	TRBJ1-1	SVEVSGQRNTEAF
TRBV28	.	TRBJ2-7	ASSLLGQGNSYEQY
TRBV29-1	.	TRBJ2-1	SVYTGGPYNEQF
TRBV18	once	TRBJ1-5	ASSPTRGGVEPQH
TRBV2	.	TRBJ2-1	ASSENPAGVGYNEQF
TRBV19	.	TRBJ1-5	ASSYRGPGTGGNQPQH
TRBV27	.	TRBJ2-1	ASSLSTGGSEQF
TRBV24-1	.	TRBJ2-6	ATSSSAGANVLT
TRBV24-1	.	TRBJ2-2	ATSDSRGWNTGELF
TRBV5-4	.	TRBJ2-2	ASSLDRSGELF
TRBV21-1	.	TRBJ2-1	ASSKALWGTGDNNEQF
TRBV27	.	TRBJ1-3	ASSRAGSSGNTIY
TRBV6-5	once	TRBJ2-5	ASSYTAQETQY
TRBV18	.	TRBJ2-1	ASSPSRDRATDEQF
TRBV6-6	.	TRBJ1-1	ASSYSSTVNTEAF
TRBV6-5	.	TRBJ2-7	ASSYSTAASAREQY
TRBV24-1	.	TRBJ2-3	ATGGMRSTDTQY
TRBV28	.	TRBJ2-5	ASSSTQGKTQY
TRBV5-1	.	TRBJ1-3	ASSSNRDGNTIY
TRBV28	.	TRBJ1-5	ASSFGRAMESNQPQH
TRBV11-3	.	TRBJ2-7	ASSNSGGSKYEQY
TRBV5-4	.	TRBJ2-1	ASSLTSNSYNEQF
TRBV7-8	.	TRBJ2-2	ASSPLTGTGATGELF
TRBV19	.	TRBJ2-1	ASSMGEGQYNEQF
TRBV27	.	TRBJ2-7	ASSSRQGSYEQY
TRBV5-5	.	TRBJ1-2	ASTTGMAATSNYGYT
TRBV6-2/TRBV6-3	.	TRBJ1-6	ASSYSQGVNSPLH
TRBV20-1	.	TRBJ2-1	SASRGKNEQF
TRBV9	once	TRBJ1-2	ATGGDGGYGYT
TRBV7-9	.	TRBJ1-1	ASSPRGQLNTEAF
TRBV12-3/TRBV12-4	.	TRBJ1-1	ASSFRAGTEAF